The 3 T cell receptor beta chains in this list originate from one sample, sequenced in a study of regulatory T cells in long-lasting Graves disease. The time point: persistent/refractory GD, antithyroid drugs over 5 years with positive TRAb. From PBMCs, RNA was extracted and then used to make the TCR library. According to the study, TCR beta libraries were built with iRepertoire HTBI primers and CDR3-region Arm-PCR. TCRdb re-analysed the multiplex PCR reads in MiXCR, keeping a single row per CDR3 protein. The table records some 470,000 distinct CDR3 sequences, around a fifth of them present only once. The sample in question was peripheral blood mononuclear cells (PBMCs), obtained when the disease was refractory, from a patient treated with antithyroid drugs. The receptors originated from a female donor with Graves disease.

The CDR3 coding sequence is TGTGCCAGTAGTATACTGGTGGATAGCAATCAGCCCCAGCATTTT. Amino acids: CASSILVDSNQPQHF. The chain joins TRBV19 to TRBJ1-5; D gene ambiguous. The CDR3 sequence is 15 residues long. Germline V gene data show CDR1 as LNHDA and CDR2 as SQIVND (reference sequence). Deletions cut 2 bases from V and 0 bases from J, with 8 bases between.

This clonotype was seen a few times. The genes are TRBV9 and TRBJ1-6; 8 bases map to TRBD1. This CDR3 comprises 15 residues. Trimming at V came to 3 bases and at J to 5 bases, leaving 4 bases not matched to a gene. Looked up from germline, CDR1 is SGDLS and CDR2 is YYNGEE. CDR3 bases: TGTGCCAGCAGCGCACAACAGGGGGATAATTCACCCCTCCACTTT. The encoded protein is CASSAQQGDNSPLHF.

This clonotype was recorded many times. The chain links TRBV6-5 to TRBJ1-1; the match to TRBD1 covers 11 bases. CDR3 length: 14 amino acids. The ends lost 4 bases at V and 4 bases at J; junction bases unmatched: 2. Germline loops: CDR1 MNHEY, CDR2 SVGAGI. For the CDR3, the DNA is TGTGCCAGCAGTTTTGGACAGGGGGCCACTGAAGCTTTCTTT. Translation gives CASSFGQGATEAFF.